The rows below give T cell receptor beta chains drawn from one sample of a study of regulatory T cells in long-lasting Graves disease. TCRdb called the multiplex PCR reads again in MiXCR, with one record for every CDR3 protein. The repertoire holds more than 450,000 distinct CDR3 sequences, with roughly 15% as singletons. A further study also used this sample, focusing on T cells in Graves' hyperthyroidism and ophthalmopathy.

Specimen: peripheral blood mononuclear cells (PBMCs), collected at new diagnosis, from a patient treated with antithyroid drugs. The receptors were sampled from a man in his forties with Graves disease. CDR3s include the opening cysteine and the closing phenylalanine or tryptophan. D genes are given only for firm matches. Clone sizes are given selectively: once, few, many, or a class where the clone is expanded.

D: TRBD2
V: TRBV7-9
length: 14
size: many
J: TRBJ2-7
CDR3: CASIGTSGSYEQYF
DNA: TGTGCCAGCATCGGGACTAGCGGTTCCTACGAGCAGTACTTC

D: TRBD1
V: TRBV5-1
length: 15
size: many
J: TRBJ2-1
CDR3: CASSTGQGRGNEQFF
DNA: TGCGCCAGCAGCACCGGACAGGGAAGAGGGAATGAGCAGTTCTTC

D: -
V: TRBV6-4
length: 12
size: many
J: TRBJ2-5
CDR3: CASRAVQETQYF
DNA: TGTGCCAGCAGAGCGGTGCAAGAGACCCAGTACTTC

D: -
V: TRBV20-1
length: 13
size: many
J: TRBJ1-4
CDR3: CSARAGMGEKLFF
DNA: TGCAGTGCTAGAGCGGGTATGGGAGAAAAACTGTTTTTT

D: -
V: TRBV14
length: 15
size: -
J: TRBJ1-6
CDR3: CASSQGAGLNSPLHF
DNA: TGTGCCAGCAGCCAAGGTGCAGGGTTGAATTCACCCCTCCACTTT

D: -
V: TRBV9
length: 15
size: many
J: TRBJ2-1
CDR3: CASSVEGDSYNEQFF
DNA: TGTGCCAGCAGCGTAGAGGGAGATTCCTACAATGAGCAGTTCTTC

D: TRBD1
V: TRBV3-1
length: 14
size: -
J: TRBJ2-2
CDR3: CASSQAGGTWELFF
DNA: TGTGCCAGCAGCCAGGCAGGGGGTACCTGGGAGCTGTTTTTT

D: -
V: TRBV7-3
length: 16
size: few
J: TRBJ2-2
CDR3: CASSLEGGPNTGELFF
DNA: TGTGCCAGCAGCTTAGAAGGGGGACCGAACACCGGGGAGCTGTTTTTT

D: -
V: TRBV5-1
length: 14
size: many
J: TRBJ2-3
CDR3: CASKGESSTDTQYF
DNA: TGCGCCAGCAAAGGGGAGTCAAGCACAGATACGCAGTATTTT

D: -
V: TRBV11-2
length: 16
size: many
J: TRBJ2-2
CDR3: CASSPGKGRNTGELFF
DNA: TGTGCCAGCAGCCCAGGGAAGGGGAGGAACACCGGGGAGCTGTTTTTT

D: -
V: TRBV3-1
length: 16
size: many
J: TRBJ1-2
CDR3: CASSQELGPDNYGYTF
DNA: TGTGCCAGCAGCCAAGAGCTGGGGCCAGATAACTATGGCTACACCTTC

D: -
V: TRBV29-1
length: 14
size: few
J: TRBJ2-2
CDR3: CSVAGTKAPGELFF
DNA: TGCAGCGTCGCCGGCACTAAGGCCCCCGGGGAGCTGTTTTTT

D: -
V: TRBV4-2
length: 16
size: -
J: TRBJ2-1
CDR3: CASSQDTQRVHNEQFF
DNA: TGTGCCAGCAGCCAAGATACCCAGCGGGTCCACAATGAGCAGTTCTTC

D: TRBD1
V: TRBV20-1
length: 14
size: many
J: TRBJ2-5
CDR3: CSASFPDRGKTQYF
DNA: TGCAGTGCTAGTTTTCCGGACAGGGGAAAGACCCAGTACTTC